This TCR beta chain comes out of a study of T cell responses to AZD1222 COVID-19 vaccine. General observations from the study: It should be noted that donors were predominantly white British and more often female, and clonal diversity was possibly underestimated.

V dropped 6 bases and J dropped 0 bases, with 5 bases sitting between them. Germline V lookup: CDR1 DFQATT, CDR2 SNEGSKA (reference sequence). The CDR3 length is 11 residues. A word on this clone: Its specificity is not known.

Repertoires were generated with immunoSEQ multiplex PCR, while TCRdb's copy carries only in-frame clones and drops some. Of approximately 110,000 clones in the sample, more than 85% are singletons; the top ten hold approximately 9.3%. The TCR comes from an adult in good health. The sample in question was peripheral blood, obtained on day 0 of AZD1222 vaccination. The V and J genes are TRBV20-1 and TRBJ1-1; the D is unclear. CDR3 in DNA: TGCAGTGCCTTACTGAACACTGAAGCTTTCTTT. Translating it yields CSALLNTEAFF.